What follows are 13 T cell receptor beta chains derived from one specimen sequenced in a study of T-cell memory formation after mild COVID-19. MiXCR was run by TCRdb on the 5' RACE reads, yielding one entry per CDR3 protein. Seen here are 280,000 or so distinct CDR3 sequences, more than 15% observed once, and the top ten hold around 23%. The source material was PBMCs or a T cell subset sorted from them (not recorded which). The origin of the receptors is a man between 18 and 29 years old who had mild COVID-19 (a few samples of this study predate the infection). Cell type and time point are not known.

V is TRBV9 and J is TRBJ2-3, with 8 nucleotides matching TRBD1. The CDR3 extends over 15 amino acids. CDR1 and CDR2 from the germline V gene are SGDLS and YYNGEE. The V gene end was trimmed by 0 bases and the J gene end by 4 bases; junction bases not matched to a gene: 4. CDR3: CASSVVTGGSDTQYF. The CDR3 nucleotides are TGTGCCAGCAGCGTAGTCACAGGGGGGTCAGATACGCAGTATTTT.

The chain carries TRBV27 and TRBJ2-1; D is ambiguous. Germline-derived CDR1 and CDR2 are MNHEY and SMNVEV (reference sequence). V gave up 5 bases and J gave up 7 bases, with 12 bases separating them. The CDR3 totals 13 residues. The CDR3 sequence: CASSMRPVNEQFF. DNA of the CDR3: TGTGCCAGCAGTATGCGACCCGTTAATGAGCAGTTCTTC.

This clonotype was found a few times. The rearrangement links TRBV7-2 to TRBJ1-6; 8 bases are a match to TRBD1. The CDR3 contains 15 residues. The trim removed 5 bases at V and 10 bases at J, leaving 10 bases unmatched. Per the germline V gene, CDR1 is SGHTA and CDR2 is FQGNSA. CDR3 sequence reads: CASSLTQGALSPLHF. The DNA for the CDR3 is TGTGCCAGCAGCCTGACCCAGGGGGCCCTGTCACCCCTCCACTTT.

Only a few counts were recorded for this clonotype. The J gene is TRBJ2-5, the V gene TRBV7-2; 7 bases agree with TRBD2. The V gene end was trimmed by 1 base and the J gene end by 0 bases; junction bases not matched to a gene: 2. CDR1 SGHTA and CDR2 FQGNSA come from the germline V gene. This CDR3 has 15 amino acids. CDR3 DNA sequence: TGTGCCAGCAGCTTAGTGCGGGGGTACCAAGAGACCCAGTACTTC. Protein sequence: CASSLVRGYQETQYF.

This clonotype was counted once. The chain has TRBV15 and TRBJ2-2; D perhaps matches TRBD1 (6 bases). Germline CDR1 reads LNHNV; CDR2 reads YYDKDF (reference sequence). The V end lost 5 bases, the J end lost 2 bases, and 9 bases lay between the germline ends. The CDR3 runs 14 residues. CDR3 sequence (DNA): TGTGCCACCAGCCGGGACACCAACACCGGGGAGCTGTTTTTT. Amino acids: CATSRDTNTGELFF.

This clonotype was recorded a few times. The chain uses TRBV6-2 or TRBV6-3 and TRBJ2-5, with no clear D. Per the germline V gene, CDR1 is MNHEY and CDR2 is SVGEGT. The CDR3 length is 12 residues. Trimming stripped 2 bases from V and 5 bases from J, with 6 bases between. The CDR3: CASSYVRETQYF. In nucleotides, the CDR3 is TGTGCCAGCAGTTACGTTCGGGAGACCCAGTACTTC.

The genes are TRBV28 and TRBJ1-5; 7 bases line up with TRBD1. CDR3 length equals 14 residues. Germline V gene sequence: CDR1 MDHEN, CDR2 SYDVKM. CDR3 DNA sequence: TGTCCCAATAGGGGACAGAGAGACAATCAGCCCCAGCATTTT. This translates into CPNRGQRDNQPQHF.

This clonotype was seen a few times. The chain carries TRBV5-1 and TRBJ2-7; D not resolved. With 3 bases removed from V and 5 bases from J, the gap between germline ends came to 9 bases. CDR3 length: 12 residues. The germline gives CDR1 SGHRS, CDR2 YFSETQ. The CDR3, as DNA: TGCGCCAGCAGCTCAGCTGGCCACGAGCAGTACTTC. This translates into CASSSAGHEQYF. The variable domain in full, completed from reference TRBV5-1 and TRBJ2-7, reads KAGVTQTPRYLIKTRGQQVTLSCSPISGHRSVSWYQQTPGQGLQFLFEYFSETQRNKGNFPGRFSGRQFSNSRSEMNVSTLELGDSALYLCASSSAGHEQYFGPGTRLTVT.

This rearrangement joins TRBV9 to TRBJ2-3; no definite D call. This CDR3 comprises 15 residues. With 0 bases removed from V and 6 bases from J, the gap between germline ends came to 14 bases. Germline CDR1 is SGDLS and CDR2 is YYNGEE. CDR3 in DNA: TGTGCCAGCAGCGTAGGGACGAACCTAGGGGATACGCAGTATTTT. This codes for CASSVGTNLGDTQYF.

This clonotype showed up just a few times. The rearrangement joins TRBV28 to TRBJ2-5; 7 positions match TRBD1. CDR3 length equals 15 residues. Germline values: CDR1 MDHEN, CDR2 SYDVKM. J was trimmed by 2 bases and V by 3 bases; bases with no gene match: 6. For the CDR3, the DNA is TGTGCCAGCAGTTTCGACAGGGATCGTCAAGAGACCCAGTACTTC. This codes for CASSFDRDRQETQYF.

The CDR3 spells CASSPPATDTQYF. The CDR3 DNA sequence: TGTGCCAGCTCACCACCGGCCACAGATACGCAGTATTTT. This rearrangement joins TRBV18 to TRBJ2-3, with D unresolved. V was shortened by 0 bases and J by 2 bases, with 3 bases between the two germline ends. The CDR3 is made up of 13 amino acids. Germline V CDR1 and CDR2: KGHSH, LQKENI.

This clonotype was seen more than once but under ten times. The V call is TRBV12-3 or TRBV12-4, the J call TRBJ2-1, with 10 bases fitting TRBD1. With 5 bases clipped from V and 8 bases from J, the junction kept 12 bases outside the gene matches. This CDR3 spans 16 amino acids. CDR3 amino acids: CASSPGQGESVHEQFF. CDR3 in DNA: TGTGCCAGCAGTCCCGGACAGGGGGAATCGGTTCATGAGCAGTTCTTC.

This clonotype was observed a handful of times. The chain combines TRBV19 with TRBJ2-5; the match to TRBD2 covers 11 bases. J gave up 9 bases and V 4 bases, and 10 bases lay outside the gene matches. From germline, CDR1 is LNHDA and CDR2 SQIVND (reference sequence). The CDR3 covers 15 residues. The CDR3 reads CASSKTSGAPVAQYF. Written as DNA, the CDR3 is TGTGCCAGTAGTAAGACTAGCGGGGCCCCAGTGGCCCAGTACTTC.